This TCR beta chain is drawn from a study of blood T cells in healthy people across ages. Findings and limits, study-wide: Expanded clonotype shifts may have been confounded, as the donors had an unknown CMV status.

Next came a second PCR, run for about 7 to 12 cycles, which used a sample-barcoded 5' primer along with a J-beta primer mix. MiXCR, applied by TCRdb to the 5' RACE reads, yields one record per CDR3 protein. This table has about 780,000 distinct CDR3 sequences, about half appearing once. Germline loops: CDR1 SNHLY, CDR2 FYNNEI. V was trimmed by 7 bases and J by 8 bases, leaving 14 bases between them. CDR3 size: 12 residues. A word on this clonotype: The antigen remains undetermined.

This TCR derives from a man at least 80 years old in good health. Material for sequencing was blood. The J gene is TRBJ1-1, the V gene TRBV2; D not certain. The CDR3 spells CASTTESSEAFF. The CDR3 region has the DNA TGTGCCAGCACAACGGAATCATCCGAAGCTTTCTTT.